This T cell receptor beta chain was found in a study of T cell repertoires in cytomegalovirus infection. TCRdb re-called the reads through MiXCR, storing one row per CDR3 protein. Among hundreds of thousands of distinct CDR3 sequences listed, approximately 40% were seen once. Comment on this clonotype: The antigen remains undetermined.

The clonotype originates from a human donor in good health (CMV status not recorded). Some clones in this sample may be carry-over from other donors' samples. The specimen comprised cultured PBMCs, sampled from culture after CMV antigen stimulation.

The CDR3 bases are TGTGCCTCCAAACAGGGGAGTCTCTACGAGCAGTACTTC. This encodes CASKQGSLYEQYF. The chain employs TRBV10-3 and TRBJ2-7; 7 bases map to TRBD1. The CDR3 is 13 amino acids. Germline V gives CDR1 ENHRY, CDR2 SYGVKD. The ends lost 11 bases at V and 3 bases at J; junction bases unmatched: 10.